These 32 T cell receptor beta chains were sequenced from one sample in a study of blood T cell repertoires in COVID-19. Data came from immunoSEQ multiplex PCR; TCRdb stores just in-frame clones and leaves some out. This table has around 130,000 clones, roughly 80% appearing once. Sequenced sample: peripheral blood. These TCRs come from a human donor in a cohort sampled during active COVID-19.

The rearrangement joins TRBV14 to TRBJ2-3; TRBD2 agrees at 7 bases. J gave up 1 base and V 4 bases, and 11 bases lay outside the gene matches. The CDR3 runs to 17 residues. The V gene's germline CDR1 is SGHDN and CDR2 FVKESK. CDR3 protein: CASSLKWGGLRTDTQYF. The CDR3 coding sequence is TGTGCCAGCAGCCTCAAATGGGGGGGTCTTCGCACAGATACGCAGTATTTT. Full variable domain (missing parts from reference TRBV14 and TRBJ2-3): EAGVTQFPSHSVIEKGQTVTLRCDPISGHDNLYWYRRVMGKEIKFLLHFVKESKQDESGMPNNRFLAERTGGTYSTLKVQPAELEDSGVYFCASSLKWGGLRTDTQYFGPGTRLTVL.

This clone turned up a few times. This chain links TRBV3-1 (or the pseudogene TRBV3-2) with TRBJ2-7; maybe TRBD2 (5 bases). The germline gives CDR1 LGHDT, CDR2 YNNKEL (reference sequence). CDR3 length: 16 residues. V was trimmed by 0 bases and J by 4 bases, leaving 16 bases between them. The CDR3 is CASSQDQSSPRYEQYF. The CDR3 DNA reads TGTGCCAGCAGCCAAGATCAATCTAGCCCGCGGTACGAGCAGTACTTC.

V usage is TRBV6-5 and J usage is TRBJ1-1; TRBD1 agrees at 7 bases. With V trimmed by 2 bases and J by 5 bases, 5 bases remained unmatched. Germline-derived CDR1 and CDR2 are MNHEY and SVGAGI. This CDR3 has 14 residues. CDR3 bases: TGTGCCAGCAGTTACGCAGGGGGTCCGACTGAAGCTTTCTTT. Its protein product is CASSYAGGPTEAFF.

The gene calls are TRBV27 and TRBJ1-1; TRBD1 matches 8 bases. Germline trimming cut 5 bases from V and 5 bases from J; bases unmatched to any gene: 10. Germline lookup yields CDR1 MNHEY and CDR2 SMNVEV (reference sequence). This CDR3 contains 15 residues. This CDR3 is CASSPLMQGATEAFF. CDR3 nucleotide sequence: TGTGCCAGCAGTCCCTTGATGCAGGGGGCTACTGAAGCTTTCTTT.

J is TRBJ2-6 and V is TRBV27; weak D call: TRBD2 (6 bases). Germline CDR1 MNHEY, CDR2 SMNVEV (reference sequence). Between the trimmed V and J ends, which lost 6 bases and 3 bases, there was a span of 12 bases. CDR3 length: 15 amino acids. CDR3 protein: CASRGGYGGANVLTF. The CDR3 nucleotides are TGTGCCAGCAGAGGAGGGTATGGTGGGGCCAACGTCCTGACTTTC.

The chain employs TRBV7-9 and TRBJ2-7, with 7 bases aligning to TRBD2. V lost 7 bases and J lost 3; bases outside the gene matches: 6. Germline-derived CDR1 and CDR2 are SEHNR and FQNEAQ (reference sequence). This CDR3 has 13 residues. The CDR3 reads CASTTGTNYEQYF. For the CDR3, the DNA is TGTGCCAGCACCACCGGGACTAACTACGAGCAGTACTTC.

The chain recombines TRBV6-6 with TRBJ2-7, with 11 positions matching TRBD2. There are 16 residues in the CDR3. With V trimmed by 7 bases and J by 4 bases, 12 bases remained unmatched. CDR1 is MNHNY, CDR2 SVGAGI, per germline (reference sequence). The CDR3 DNA reads TGTGCCAGCACCCAGACTAGCGGGGTCACCATGTACGAGCAGTACTTC. Protein product: CASTQTSGVTMYEQYF.

The J gene is TRBJ2-1, the V gene TRBV5-4; weak D call: TRBD2 (6 bases). Germline loops: CDR1 SGHNT, CDR2 YYREEE (reference sequence). Trimming cost V 4 bases and J 0 bases, with 26 bases left between them. The CDR3 is made up of 20 amino acids. The CDR3 DNA follows: TGTGCCAGCAGCCCGCGAGGTCTAGCGATCCCTGATAGCTCCTACAATGAGCAGTTCTTC. This codes for CASSPRGLAIPDSSYNEQFF.

This clone was detected only a few times. The chain is built from TRBV29-1 and TRBJ1-2; 7 bases map to TRBD1. The CDR3 runs 12 residues. Unmatched junction bases numbered 4, after V lost 6 bases and J lost 3 bases. Germline CDR1 is SQVTM and CDR2 is ANQGSEA. CDR3 coding DNA: TGCAGCGTCCCCGGGACAGACTATGGCTACACCTTC. Translation gives CSVPGTDYGYTF.

The V gene is TRBV4-2, the J gene TRBJ2-7; 8 bases line up with TRBD1. The CDR3 contains 16 residues. In germline, CDR1 is LGHNA, CDR2 YNFKEQ. The trim removed 4 bases at V and 2 bases at J, leaving 10 bases unmatched. CDR3 in DNA: TGTGCCAGCAGCCGACAACAGGGGGAAACCCCCTACGAGCAGTACTTC. Protein: CASSRQQGETPYEQYF.

V and J are TRBV9 and TRBJ1-1; D is perhaps TRBD1 (6 bases). Germline V gene lookup returns CDR1 SGDLS and CDR2 YYNGEE. V gave up 2 bases and J gave up 0 bases, with 14 bases separating them. This CDR3 has 16 amino acids. CDR3 amino acids: CASSVRGEWVNTEAFF. The CDR3 nucleotides are TGTGCCAGCAGCGTCAGGGGTGAATGGGTGAACACTGAAGCTTTCTTT.

CDR3 bases: TGTGCCAGCAGCCGTGACAGATCTGCCTACGAGCAGTACTTC. It is translated as CASSRDRSAYEQYF. This chain connects TRBV7-6 to TRBJ2-7; weak D call: TRBD1 (5 bases). CDR3 size: 14 residues. V gave up 5 bases and J gave up 2 bases, with 13 bases separating them. Germline CDR1 and CDR2: SGHVS and FNYEAQ.

The chain links TRBV5-6 to TRBJ1-5; the D is unclear. There are 15 residues in the CDR3. The ends were cut back, 5 bases at V and 0 bases at J, with 12 bases in the middle. The germline V gene has CDR1 SGHDT and CDR2 YYEEEE. The CDR3 DNA follows: TGTGCCAGCAGGCCCTACGGGGATAGCAATCAGCCCCAGCATTTT. Protein: CASRPYGDSNQPQHF.

This clone was counted only a few times. J is TRBJ2-7 and V is TRBV24-1; 12 nucleotides line up with TRBD2. Germline assignment: CDR1 KGHDR and CDR2 SFDVKD. There are 16 residues in the CDR3. V was pared by 5 bases and J by 0 bases, with 4 bases of the junction left unmatched. CDR3 DNA: TGTGCCACCAGTGGCCCGACTAGCGGGAGCTCCTACGAGCAGTACTTC. Translated: CATSGPTSGSSYEQYF.

The V and J genes are TRBV7-9 and TRBJ2-7; D ambiguous. This CDR3 has 14 residues. Trimming took off 3 bases at V and 7 bases at J, with 16 bases between the two ends. Germline CDR1 and CDR2: SEHNR and FQNEAQ (reference sequence). CDR3 nucleotides: TGTGCCAGCAGCTTGCAACCGGCCGAGAGGGAGCAGTACTTC. Translation gives CASSLQPAEREQYF. Full variable domain (remainder filled in from reference TRBV7-9 and TRBJ2-7): DTGVSQNPRHKITKRGQNVTFRCDPISEHNRLYWYRQTLGQGPEFLTYFQNEAQLEKSRLLSDRFSAERPKGSFSTLEIQRTEQGDSAMYLCASSLQPAEREQYFGPGTRLTVT.

The chain links TRBV5-4 to TRBJ1-1; 11 bases map to TRBD1. This CDR3 has 16 residues. The ends lost 4 bases at V and 6 bases at J; junction bases unmatched: 11. Per the germline V gene, CDR1 is SGHNT and CDR2 is YYREEE (reference sequence). The CDR3 region is CASSVGTGGFYAEAFF. CDR3 DNA: TGTGCCAGCAGCGTCGGGACAGGGGGTTTCTACGCTGAAGCTTTCTTT. Full variable domain (remainder filled in from reference TRBV5-4 and TRBJ1-1): ETGVTQSPTHLIKTRGQQVTLRCSSQSGHNTVSWYQQALGQGPQFIFQYYREEENGRGNFPPRFSGLQFPNYSSELNVNALELDDSALYLCASSVGTGGFYAEAFFGQGTRLTVV.

V is TRBV6-4 and J is TRBJ1-2, with TRBD1 as a possible D gene (5 bases). Trimming pared 0 bases from V and 7 bases from J, leaving 12 bases between. Germline CDR1 MRHNA, CDR2 SNTAGT. The CDR3 length is 14 residues. The CDR3: CASSDSGLGGGYTF. The CDR3 DNA sequence: TGTGCCAGCAGTGACTCGGGACTTGGTGGTGGCTACACCTTC.

The chain has TRBV7-9 and TRBJ2-7; D is ambiguous. This CDR3 region has 15 residues. Germline loops: CDR1 SEHNR, CDR2 FQNEAQ (reference sequence). Trimming removed 5 bases from V and 2 bases from J, with 16 bases in between. CDR3 nucleotides: TGTGCCAGCAGCAACGACACTCTTATGACCTACGAGCAGTACTTC. This sequence encodes CASSNDTLMTYEQYF.

The V call is TRBV28, the J call TRBJ1-6, with 8 positions matching TRBD1. The CDR3 runs to 17 residues. Germline CDR1 is MDHEN and CDR2 is SYDVKM. Trimming took 2 bases from V and 4 from J; bases not matched to a gene: 7. This CDR3 is CASSLPQGAFYNSPLHF. CDR3 coding DNA: TGTGCCAGCAGTTTACCTCAGGGGGCCTTTTATAATTCACCCCTCCACTTT.

The rearrangement joins TRBV24-1 to TRBJ2-5, with 7 bases that match TRBD1. The CDR3 contains 15 residues. The trim removed 0 bases at V and 4 bases at J, leaving 4 bases unmatched. Germline V gene lookup returns CDR1 KGHDR and CDR2 SFDVKD. CDR3 region: CATSDLPGGRETQYF. Here the CDR3 DNA reads TGTGCCACCAGTGATTTGCCAGGGGGTCGAGAGACCCAGTACTTC.

This sequence joins TRBV25-1 and TRBJ1-6; TRBD1 might be the D (6 bases). Trimming removed 6 bases at V and 0 bases at J, with 12 bases between. Germline V lookup: CDR1 MGHDK, CDR2 SYGVNS. CDR3 size: 16 residues. CDR3 sequence reads: CASSPGGSSYNSPLHF. CDR3 coding DNA: TGTGCCAGCAGCCCGGGGGGCAGCTCCTATAATTCACCCCTCCACTTT.

The rearrangement joins TRBV27 to TRBJ2-7, with 7 bases fitting TRBD2. The CDR3 extends over 15 amino acids. With V trimmed by 2 bases and J by 1 base, 5 bases remained unmatched. Germline V gene lookup returns CDR1 MNHEY and CDR2 SMNVEV (reference sequence). CDR3 protein: CASSLTGGRSYEQYF. The CDR3 DNA sequence: TGTGCCAGCAGTTTAACCGGGGGGAGGTCCTACGAGCAGTACTTC.

This chain joins TRBV30 and TRBJ2-1; 13 nucleotides match TRBD2. CDR3 length: 13 amino acids. Germline lookup yields CDR1 GTSNPN and CDR2 SVGIG (reference sequence). Losses at the gene ends were 8 bases for V and 6 bases for J; bases not matched to a gene: 4. The CDR3 DNA follows: TGTGCCCAGACTAGCGGGGGGTCCAATGAGCAGTTCTTC. Amino acids: CAQTSGGSNEQFF.

The V and J genes are TRBV5-5 and TRBJ1-2, with D perhaps matching TRBD1 (6 bases). The CDR3 length is 14 residues. Trimming cost V 2 bases and J 3 bases, with 11 bases left between them. Germline values: CDR1 SGHKS, CDR2 YYEKEE (reference sequence). CDR3 in amino acids: CASSLTGTDYGYTF. The CDR3 coding sequence is TGTGCCAGCAGCTTAACAGGGACGGACTATGGCTACACCTTC.

This rearrangement joins TRBV4-1 to TRBJ2-7; tentative D call: TRBD2 (5 bases). This CDR3 contains 16 residues. Germline values: CDR1 MGHRA, CDR2 YSYEKL. V shed 2 bases and J shed 0 bases, with 14 bases lying between them. The CDR3 region is CASSQFMSGASYEQYF. CDR3 nucleotide sequence: TGCGCCAGCAGCCAATTTATGAGCGGAGCCTCCTACGAGCAGTACTTC.

This chain uses TRBV27 with TRBJ1-6; D is perhaps TRBD1 (6 bases). The CDR3 extends over 16 amino acids. Looked up from germline, CDR1 is MNHEY and CDR2 is SMNVEV (reference sequence). V shed 5 bases and J shed 8 bases, with 19 bases lying between them. The CDR3 region is CASSPLPTGTDSPLHF. As DNA, the CDR3 is TGTGCCAGCAGTCCCCTCCCCACAGGGACGGATTCACCCCTCCACTTT.

This rearrangement joins TRBV5-1 to TRBJ1-6; D may be TRBD1 (6 bases). V lost 0 bases and J 10 bases, leaving 11 bases between the germline ends. This CDR3 is 14 amino acids long. Germline assignment: CDR1 SGHRS and CDR2 YFSETQ. The CDR3 here is CASSLETGRSPLHF. In nucleotides, the CDR3 is TGCGCCAGCAGCTTGGAAACAGGGCGATCACCCCTCCACTTT.

This clone was counted a few times. The V and J genes are TRBV30 and TRBJ2-7, with D tentatively TRBD2 (5 bases). Trimming shortened V by 2 bases and J by 7 bases, and 12 bases separated the two germline ends. Germline CDR1 reads GTSNPN; CDR2 reads SVGIG (reference sequence). The CDR3 contains 12 residues. The CDR3 nucleotides read TGTGCCTGGAGTATAACCTCGGGGGAGCAGTACTTC. Its protein is CAWSITSGEQYF.

This clone was found a few times. The chain has TRBV28 and TRBJ2-7; TRBD2 might be the D (5 bases). Per the germline V gene, CDR1 is MDHEN and CDR2 is SYDVKM. V was clipped by 2 bases and J by 4 bases, with 9 bases between them. The CDR3 runs to 13 residues. In nucleotides, the CDR3 is TGTGCCAGCAGTTTACCAGCGGAGTACGAGCAGTACTTC. It yields the protein CASSLPAEYEQYF.

This rearrangement joins TRBV28 to TRBJ2-7, with 12 bases identical to TRBD1. CDR1 and CDR2 (germline): MDHEN, SYDVKM. The CDR3 contains 16 residues. Trimming took 1 base from V and 12 from J; bases not matched to a gene: 13. CDR3 protein: CASSLYFSGTGGDPYF. CDR3 DNA sequence: TGTGCCAGCAGTTTATACTTTTCCGGGACAGGGGGCGATCCGTACTTC.

Only a few counts were recorded for this clone. This rearrangement joins TRBV6-1 to TRBJ1-2, with 7 bases aligning to TRBD1. Germline lookup yields CDR1 MNHNS and CDR2 SASEGT. The CDR3 consists of 13 residues. The V and J ends lost 2 bases and 9 bases, in that order; junction bases with no gene match: 6. CDR3 residues: CASSERDSRRYTF. DNA for the CDR3: TGTGCCAGCAGTGAACGGGACAGCCGGCGCTACACCTTC.

The table lists this clone with a few counts. The chain combines TRBV4-1 with TRBJ2-7; TRBD2 matches 8 bases. The CDR3 extends over 15 amino acids. The germline V gene has CDR1 MGHRA and CDR2 YSYEKL. V shed 6 bases and J 2 bases; nucleotides not matched to a gene: 9. The CDR3 spells CASSPREGSTYEQYF. The CDR3 DNA reads as TGCGCCAGCAGTCCCCGGGAGGGTAGCACCTACGAGCAGTACTTC.